This record covers a single TCR beta chain. What it binds is unknown. The CDR3 sequence is 14 residues long. Looked up from germline, CDR1 is SGHRS and CDR2 is YFSETQ. Trimming cost V 0 bases and J 5 bases, with 11 bases left between them. The data are from a study of T cell responses to AZD1222 COVID-19 vaccine. Across the whole study: Some second doses came at about 4 weeks and others at about 12 weeks; these were pooled. Study outcomes and limitations: Females made up more of the donors, who were largely white British, and clonal diversity may have come out too low. Unmutated variant regions reportedly attract nearly half of all spike-specific TCRs.

Measured with immunoSEQ multiplex PCR; TCRdb has only the in-frame clones, and not every one. The table lists about 120,000 clones, around 92% of them singletons. The sample was peripheral blood, taken on day 0 of AZD1222 vaccination. This chain links TRBV5-1 with TRBJ2-5; a possible D gene is TRBD1 (6 bases). The sequence came from an adult in good health. The CDR3 here is CASSLDRARETQYF. The CDR3 DNA follows: TGCGCCAGCAGCTTGGACAGGGCACGGGAGACCCAGTACTTC.